This T cell receptor beta chain was recorded in a study of blood T cell repertoires in COVID-19. This CDR3 is 17 amino acids long. Germline values: CDR1 LNHDA, CDR2 SQIVND (reference sequence). V dropped 3 bases and J dropped 0; count of bases not matched to a gene: 7. This clone occurred a few times. Using immunoSEQ multiplex PCR, the repertoire was profiled, and TCRdb retains in-frame clones only, with some absent. The sample shows 180,000 or so clones, approximately 80% of them seen only once. This sequence was found in a human donor with acute or convalescent COVID-19. The donor label of this sample is uncertain. The sample was peripheral blood. This chain joins TRBV19 and TRBJ2-1; TRBD2 aligns across 8 bases. The CDR3 bases are TGTGCCAGTAGTATGCGGGGGGTGTTGAGCTCCTACAATGAGCAGTTCTTC. Residues: CASSMRGVLSSYNEQFF.